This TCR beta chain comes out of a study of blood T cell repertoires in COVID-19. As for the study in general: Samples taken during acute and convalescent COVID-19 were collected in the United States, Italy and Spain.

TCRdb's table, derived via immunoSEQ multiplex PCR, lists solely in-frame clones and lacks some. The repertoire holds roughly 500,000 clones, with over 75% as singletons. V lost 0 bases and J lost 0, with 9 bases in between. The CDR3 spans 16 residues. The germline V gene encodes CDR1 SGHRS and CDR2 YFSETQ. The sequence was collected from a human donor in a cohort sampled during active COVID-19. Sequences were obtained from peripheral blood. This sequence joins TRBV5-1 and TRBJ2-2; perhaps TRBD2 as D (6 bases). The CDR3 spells CASSLGRLANTGELFF. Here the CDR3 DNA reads TGCGCCAGCAGCTTGGGAAGACTAGCGAACACCGGGGAGCTGTTTTTT.